The clone carrying this T cell receptor (beta chain) was counted a few times. The antigen is not known. The time point denotes: week 35, safety follow-up. Topical imiquimod accompanied each vaccine dose, which consisted of 300 ug of mutant IDH1 20-mer peptide. Diagnosis in the donors showed new WHO grade 3 or 4 astrocytomas that were IDH1-mutant and ATRX-lost. The germline gives CDR1 MDHEN, CDR2 SYDVKM. V dropped 6 bases and J dropped 2 bases, with 8 bases sitting between them. The CDR3 covers 12 residues. The sample belongs to a study of a mutant IDH1 vaccine in newly diagnosed glioma. About the research overall: Radiotherapy alone preceded vaccination by 4-6 weeks; alternatively, vaccination started with temozolomide cycles.

TCRdb's table, derived via immunoSEQ multiplex PCR, lists solely in-frame clones and lacks some. The sample records about 56,000 clones, 80% to 90% being singletons. The sample here was PBMCs, taken from a glioma patient whose treatment included an IDH1 peptide vaccine. The chain combines TRBV28 with TRBJ2-7; D unresolved. The origin of this receptor is a man aged 35 to 55 with glioma. The DNA of the CDR3 is TGTGCCAGCAGGATTGAACCCTACGAGCAGTACTTC. Amino acids: CASRIEPYEQYF.